The 19 T cell receptor beta chains below come from one sample, sequenced in a study of cytomegalovirus exposure and HLA in healthy donors. The PCR used 60 Vbeta and 13 Jbeta primers. The protocol was immunoSEQ multiplex PCR, while the TCRdb copy is restricted to in-frame clones and leaves out a portion. The sample has about 100,000 clones, around three quarters seen once. The specimen was PBMCs. These receptors all stem from a male donor in good health and CMV-seronegative.

This clone showed up just once. The gene calls are TRBV7-2 and TRBJ2-7, with D hard to call. Germline V lookup: CDR1 SGHTA, CDR2 FQGNSA. This CDR3 is built from 15 residues. Trimming removed 5 bases from V and 0 bases from J, with 14 bases in between. The CDR3 loop is CASSPLWHSSYEQYF. The CDR3, as DNA: TGTGCCAGCAGCCCCCTCTGGCACAGCTCCTACGAGCAGTACTTC.

The gene calls are TRBV19 and TRBJ1-2, with 9 bases lining up with TRBD1. Germline CDR1 LNHDA, CDR2 SQIVND (reference sequence). After removal of 5 bases from V and 4 bases from J, the junction contained 8 bases not matched to a gene. This CDR3 comprises 15 residues. The DNA for the CDR3 is TGTGCCAGTAGTTTACTCGGGACAGGGATCTATGGCTACACCTTC. This encodes CASSLLGTGIYGYTF.

The rearrangement joins TRBV27 to TRBJ2-1; D is undetermined. The ends were cut back, 6 bases at V and 8 bases at J, with 8 bases in the middle. Germline CDR1 reads MNHEY; CDR2 reads SMNVEV (reference sequence). The CDR3 sequence is 11 residues long. The CDR3 is CASRLRDEQFF. The CDR3 DNA is TGTGCCAGCAGGTTGAGAGATGAGCAGTTCTTC.

The chain couples TRBV6-1 to TRBJ2-2, with a weak D call TRBD2 (5 bases). CDR3 length: 12 amino acids. Germline V gene data show CDR1 as MNHNS and CDR2 as SASEGT. Trimming removed 10 bases from V and 4 bases from J, with 10 bases in between. As DNA, the CDR3 is TGTGCCACCCTGGGAGCCACCGGGGAGCTGTTTTTT. Translated: CATLGATGELFF.

The chain has TRBV19 and TRBJ1-3; D uncertain. V dropped 5 bases and J dropped 0 bases, with 8 bases sitting between them. Germline CDR1 reads LNHDA; CDR2 reads SQIVND (reference sequence). The CDR3 has 14 amino acids. CDR3 in amino acids: CASSYSHSGNTIYF. In nucleotides, the CDR3 is TGTGCCAGTAGTTACAGTCACTCTGGAAACACCATATATTTT. The complete variable domain, with remaining parts taken from reference TRBV19 and TRBJ1-3, reads DGGITQSPKYLFRKEGQNVTLSCEQNLNHDAMYWYRQDPGQGLRLIYYSQIVNDFQKGDIAEGYSVSREKKESFPLTVTSAQKNPTAFYLCASSYSHSGNTIYFGEGSWLTVV.

The V gene is TRBV5-1, the J gene TRBJ2-5, with no clear D. The end of the DNA is better explained by TRBJ2-7, so the J call may be wrong. Germline V gives CDR1 SGHRS, CDR2 YFSETQ. The CDR3 spans 12 residues. In DNA form, the CDR3 reads TGCGCCAGCAGCTTGGGGGCCTACGAGCAGTACTTC. This codes for CASSLGAYEQYF.

This clone was observed a few times. This sequence joins TRBV6-1 and TRBJ2-7, with 8 bases fitting TRBD1. V shed 11 bases, J shed 4 bases, and the junction held 7 bases outside the gene matches. The CDR3 sequence is 12 residues long. The germline V gene has CDR1 MNHNS and CDR2 SASEGT. In DNA, the CDR3 is TGTGCCTCGGGACAGGAGGTTTACGAGCAGTACTTC. Translated, it gives CASGQEVYEQYF.

CDR3 nucleotide sequence: TGTGCCAGCTCACCCCAGCGGGAGCAGTACTTC. Residues: CASSPQREQYF. The chain couples TRBV18 to TRBJ2-7; maybe TRBD2 (5 bases). Germline CDR1 is KGHSH and CDR2 is LQKENI. V dropped 3 bases and J dropped 7 bases, with 7 bases sitting between them. The CDR3 is 11 residues long. The entire variable domain, with the rest obtained from reference TRBV18 and TRBJ2-7, is as follows: NAGVMQNPRHLVRRRGQEARLRCSPMKGHSHVYWYRQLPEEGLKFMVYLQKENIIDESGMPKERFSAEFPKEGPSILRIQQVVRGDSAAYFCASSPQREQYFGPGTRLTVT.

V gene TRBV30 combines with J gene TRBJ2-1; tentatively, D is TRBD2 (5 bases). The germline V and J ends were trimmed by 1 base and 8 bases, with 24 bases remaining between them. CDR3 length: 17 amino acids. Germline assignment: CDR1 GTSNPN and CDR2 SVGIG (reference sequence). CDR3 DNA: TGTGCCTGGAGTGGGATAGAAGCGGACCTCTTCTTTTATGAGCAGTTCTTC. It translates to CAWSGIEADLFFYEQFF.

This clone has only a few counts. This sequence joins TRBV5-6 and TRBJ2-3; TRBD2 aligns across 15 bases. J was trimmed by 2 bases and V by 4 bases; bases with no gene match: 11. Germline loops: CDR1 SGHDT, CDR2 YYEEEE. There are 19 residues in the CDR3. CDR3 nucleotide sequence: TGTGCCAGCAGCCCTACAGGACTAGCGGGAGGGCTATACACAGATACGCAGTATTTT. Amino acid sequence: CASSPTGLAGGLYTDTQYF.

V gene TRBV5-1 combines with J gene TRBJ2-7; a weak D match, TRBD1 (5 bases). Germline CDR1 SGHRS, CDR2 YFSETQ. The ends were cut back, 2 bases at V and 3 bases at J, with 15 bases in the middle. The CDR3 spans 15 residues. The CDR3 is CASSFLDRTLYEQYF. CDR3 DNA: TGCGCCAGCAGCTTTTTAGACAGAACCCTCTACGAGCAGTACTTC.

The chain combines TRBV27 with TRBJ2-7; 13 bases map to TRBD2. J gave up 4 bases and V 6 bases, and 6 bases lay outside the gene matches. CDR1 is MNHEY, CDR2 SMNVEV, per germline (reference sequence). This CDR3 comprises 15 residues. CDR3 in DNA: TGTGCCAGCAGACAGGGACTAGCGGGATGGTACGAGCAGTACTTC. Translation gives CASRQGLAGWYEQYF.

The J gene is TRBJ2-1, the V gene TRBV19; weak D call: TRBD2 (5 bases). Trimming took off 5 bases at V and 6 bases at J, with 14 bases between the two ends. CDR3 length: 14 residues. Germline values: CDR1 LNHDA, CDR2 SQIVND (reference sequence). CDR3 loop: CASSPTERSNEQFF. In DNA, the CDR3 is TGTGCCAGTAGTCCTACTGAGCGGAGCAATGAGCAGTTCTTC.

This chain connects TRBV13 to TRBJ2-7; weak D call: TRBD2 (6 bases). Trimming pared 4 bases from V and 2 bases from J, leaving 24 bases between. The CDR3 consists of 18 residues. The germline V gene encodes CDR1 PRHDT and CDR2 FYEKMQ (reference sequence). CDR3 sequence (DNA): TGTGCCAGCAGCTCGGGACTCTTTCATCCCAATAGAACCTACGAGCAGTACTTC. Its protein is CASSSGLFHPNRTYEQYF.

This chain links TRBV28 with TRBJ1-2; D possibly corresponds to TRBD1 (6 bases). This CDR3 has 14 residues. In germline, CDR1 is MDHEN, CDR2 SYDVKM. Trimming cost V 7 bases and J 7 bases, with 19 bases left between them. The CDR3 region has the DNA TGTGCCAGCAATAACGGGGACACACTGGGTGGCTACACCTTC. The encoded protein is CASNNGDTLGGYTF.

This clone was seen a handful of times. The chain uses TRBV29-1 and TRBJ1-1; possibly TRBD1 for D (5 bases). Germline-derived CDR1 and CDR2 are SQVTM and ANQGSEA. V was clipped by 7 bases and J by 4 bases, with 10 bases between them. The length of the CDR3 is 11 residues. For the CDR3, the DNA is TGCAGCGGGGGAGGGGCCACTGAAGCTTTCTTT. The encoded protein is CSGGGATEAFF.

The V gene is TRBV5-1, the J gene TRBJ1-3; weak D call: TRBD1 (5 bases). CDR1 is SGHRS, CDR2 YFSETQ, per germline. With 2 bases removed from V and 0 bases from J, the gap between germline ends came to 12 bases. The CDR3 consists of 16 residues. CDR3 in DNA: TGCGCCAGCAGCTTCGGTCGGGGGGGCTCTGGAAACACCATATATTTT. Residues: CASSFGRGGSGNTIYF.

The rearrangement uses TRBV18 and TRBJ1-1; the D gene is possibly TRBD1 (5 bases). CDR1 and CDR2 from the germline V gene are KGHSH and LQKENI. V dropped 2 bases and J dropped 0 bases, with 7 bases sitting between them. The CDR3 loop spans 14 amino acids. The CDR3 DNA reads TGTGCCAGCTCACCAGACAGATTGAACACTGAAGCTTTCTTT. Translating gives CASSPDRLNTEAFF.

This chain uses TRBV7-9 with TRBJ2-5; D uncertain. Germline V lookup: CDR1 SEHNR, CDR2 FQNEAQ (reference sequence). The ends were cut back, 2 bases at V and 2 bases at J, with 12 bases in the middle. CDR3 length: 15 residues. As DNA, the CDR3 is TGTGCCAGCAGCTTAACCCGTACACGACAAGAGACCCAGTACTTC. This sequence encodes CASSLTRTRQETQYF. Using reference TRBV7-9 and TRBJ2-5 for the parts outside the CDR3, the full variable domain is DTGVSQNPRHKITKRGQNVTFRCDPISEHNRLYWYRQTLGQGPEFLTYFQNEAQLEKSRLLSDRFSAERPKGSFSTLEIQRTEQGDSAMYLCASSLTRTRQETQYFGPGTRLLVL.